This record looks at one T cell receptor beta chain sequence and its context. Its antigen remains unknown. The data were obtained in a study of cytomegalovirus exposure and HLA in healthy donors. Study outcomes and limitations: Cytomegalovirus association was listed for approximately 160 TCR beta chains. The majority of TCR sequences were rare, yet some public TCRs appeared in many donors. Associated with HLA alleles at 0.05 false discovery rate in a later analysis were some 16,000 TCR beta sequences.

Amplification used 60 Vbeta primers and 13 Jbeta primers. Profiling relied on immunoSEQ multiplex PCR, and the TCRdb table lists in-frame clones only, not all of them. In the table there are roughly 70,000 clones, 80% to 90% of which are singletons. Germline CDR1 is MNHNS and CDR2 is SASEGT. Trimming cost V 2 bases and J 6 bases, with 12 bases left between them. The CDR3 contains 14 residues. The gene calls are TRBV6-1 and TRBJ2-3, with D possibly being TRBD1 (5 bases). The material sequenced was PBMCs. The origin of this receptor is a woman in her 30s in good health and CMV-seropositive. The CDR3 sequence is CASSEWGVWDTQYF. As DNA, the CDR3 is TGTGCCAGCAGTGAATGGGGCGTTTGGGATACGCAGTATTTT.